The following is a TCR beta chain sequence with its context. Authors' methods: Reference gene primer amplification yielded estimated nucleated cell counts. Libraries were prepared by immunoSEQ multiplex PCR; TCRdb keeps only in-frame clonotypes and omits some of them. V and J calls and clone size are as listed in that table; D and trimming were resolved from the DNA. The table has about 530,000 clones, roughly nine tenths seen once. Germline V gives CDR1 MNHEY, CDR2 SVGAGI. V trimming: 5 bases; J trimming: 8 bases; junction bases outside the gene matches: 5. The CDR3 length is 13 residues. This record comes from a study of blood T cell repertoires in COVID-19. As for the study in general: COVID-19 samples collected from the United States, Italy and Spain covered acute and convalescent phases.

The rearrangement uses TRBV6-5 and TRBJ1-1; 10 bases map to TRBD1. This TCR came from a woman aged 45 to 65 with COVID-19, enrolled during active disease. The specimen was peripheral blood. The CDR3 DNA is TGTGCCAGCAGTCCCGACAGGGGGCGCGAAGCTTTCTTT. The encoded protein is CASSPDRGREAFF.